Listed below are T cell receptor beta chains from one sample, sequenced in a study of blood T cell repertoires in COVID-19. Using immunoSEQ multiplex PCR, the repertoire was profiled, and TCRdb retains in-frame clones only, with some absent. The top ten clones hold roughly 1.2% of a sample with approximately 81,000 clones, 80% to 90% of them seen once. Sequencing used PBMCs or T cells enriched from blood (not recorded which). The receptors were sampled from a woman aged 45-65 years with acute COVID-19. The CDR3 runs from the conserved cysteine through the conserved F or W. D genes are given only for firm matches. Clone size, where shown, is once, few, many, or a class for clones that have expanded.

>TRBV19|TRBJ2-2|.|.
TGTGCCAGTAGTCCGTTGGCGGCAGGGGAGAACACCGGGGAGCTGTTTTTT
CASSPLAAGENTGELFF
>TRBV5-4|TRBJ1-1|.|.
TGTGCCAGCAGCTTGGTTGGACAGGAAGCTTTCTTT
CASSLVGQEAFF
>TRBV5-1|TRBJ2-1|TRBD2|.
TGCGCCAGCAGCAATCTAGCGGGAGGCTACAATGAGCAGTTCTTC
CASSNLAGGYNEQFF
>TRBV6-5|TRBJ2-7|.|.
TGTGCCAGCAGTTACACGGGGGAGCAGTACTTC
CASSYTGEQYF
>TRBV5-1|TRBJ1-3|.|.
TGCGCCAGCAGCTTGGCGTCAGCGGACTCTGGAAACACCATATATTTT
CASSLASADSGNTIYF
>TRBV7-6|TRBJ2-7|.|few
TGTGCCAGCAGCCCTGATAGATTCGAGCAGTACTTC
CASSPDRFEQYF
>TRBV3-1/TRBV3-2|TRBJ1-2|.|.
TGTGCCAGCAGCCAAGGCATGACATCTAACTATGGCTACACCTTC
CASSQGMTSNYGYTF
>TRBV7-8|TRBJ2-2|.|.
TGTGCCAGCAGCTTAGGGACCGCGGGCACCGGGGAGCTGTTTTTT
CASSLGTAGTGELFF
>TRBV9|TRBJ1-1|.|.
TGTGCCAGCAGCGTAGCGCGGGGATCCGTTGGGACTGAAGCTTTCTTT
CASSVARGSVGTEAFF
>TRBV10-3|TRBJ1-5|.|.
TGTGCCATCAGTGGCCAGGGGCCTAGCAATCAGCCCCAGCATTTT
CAISGQGPSNQPQHF
>TRBV14|TRBJ2-1|.|once
TGTGCCAGCAGCCAAGACCCAGGCCTCGATGAGCAGTTCTTC
CASSQDPGLDEQFF
>TRBV2|TRBJ2-1|TRBD1|.
TGTGCCAGCGTACCCGGGACAGCCTACAATGAGCAGTTCTTC
CASVPGTAYNEQFF
>TRBV5-4|TRBJ1-4|TRBD1|.
TGTGCCAGCAGCTCGGGACAGTTTAATGAAAAACTGTTTTTT
CASSSGQFNEKLFF
>TRBV29-1|TRBJ2-3|TRBD2|.
TGCAGCGTCCAGTTCGCTAGCGGGGGAGTTGATACGCAGTATTTT
CSVQFASGGVDTQYF